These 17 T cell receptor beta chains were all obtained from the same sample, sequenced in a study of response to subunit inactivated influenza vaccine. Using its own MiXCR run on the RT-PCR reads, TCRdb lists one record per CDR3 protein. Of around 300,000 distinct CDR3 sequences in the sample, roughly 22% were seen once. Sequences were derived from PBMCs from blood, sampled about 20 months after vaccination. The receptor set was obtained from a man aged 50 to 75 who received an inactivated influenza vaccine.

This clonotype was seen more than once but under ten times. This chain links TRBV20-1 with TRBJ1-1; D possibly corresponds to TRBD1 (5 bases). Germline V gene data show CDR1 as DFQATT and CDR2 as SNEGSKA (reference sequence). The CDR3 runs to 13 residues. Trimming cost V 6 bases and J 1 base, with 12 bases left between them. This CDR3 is CSAIGAANTEAFF. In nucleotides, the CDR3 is TGCAGTGCAATCGGGGCGGCGAACACTGAAGCTTTCTTT.

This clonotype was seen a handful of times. Here the CDR3 DNA reads TGTGCCAGCAGTCTGGAGGACGGAGAGACCCAGTACTTC. Protein: CASSLEDGETQYF. The chain couples TRBV6-6 to TRBJ2-5; weak D call: TRBD2 (5 bases). The CDR3 is 13 residues long. V lost 5 bases, J lost 4 bases, and 11 bases lay in between. Germline CDR1 MNHNY, CDR2 SVGAGI (reference sequence).

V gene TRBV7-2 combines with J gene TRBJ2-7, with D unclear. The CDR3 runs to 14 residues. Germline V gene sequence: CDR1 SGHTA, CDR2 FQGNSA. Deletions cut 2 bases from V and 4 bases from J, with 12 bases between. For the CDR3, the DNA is TGTGCCAGCAGCTTAACGGTCTCCAGATACGAGCAGTACTTC. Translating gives CASSLTVSRYEQYF.

The CDR3 DNA reads TGTGCCAGCAGCCAAGATCGGCTAGCGGGGTTACGAGAGACCCAGTACTTC. This sequence encodes CASSQDRLAGLRETQYF. The rearrangement joins TRBV14 to TRBJ2-5; 9 bases map to TRBD2. The trim removed 0 bases at V and 4 bases at J, leaving 9 bases unmatched. CDR1 SGHDN and CDR2 FVKESK come from the germline V gene. The CDR3 covers 17 residues.

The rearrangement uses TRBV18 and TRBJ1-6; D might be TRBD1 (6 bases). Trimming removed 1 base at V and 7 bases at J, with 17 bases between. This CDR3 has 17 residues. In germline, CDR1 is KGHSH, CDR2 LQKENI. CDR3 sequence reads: CASSPLSQGQGNSPLHF. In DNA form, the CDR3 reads TGTGCCAGCTCACCACTCTCACAAGGGCAGGGGAATTCACCCCTCCACTTT.

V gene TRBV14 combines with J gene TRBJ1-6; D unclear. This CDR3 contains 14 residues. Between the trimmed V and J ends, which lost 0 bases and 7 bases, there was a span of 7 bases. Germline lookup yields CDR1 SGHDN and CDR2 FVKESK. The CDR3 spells CASSQEARNSPLHF. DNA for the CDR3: TGTGCCAGCAGCCAAGAAGCCCGGAATTCACCCCTCCACTTT.

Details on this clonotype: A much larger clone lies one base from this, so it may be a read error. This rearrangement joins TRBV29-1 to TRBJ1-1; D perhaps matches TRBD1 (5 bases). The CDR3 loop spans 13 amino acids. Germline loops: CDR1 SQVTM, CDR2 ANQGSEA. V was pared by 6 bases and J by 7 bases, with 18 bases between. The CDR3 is CSVGGAPANEAFF. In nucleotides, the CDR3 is TGCAGCGTGGGAGGGGCACCCGCAAATGAAGCTTTCTTT.

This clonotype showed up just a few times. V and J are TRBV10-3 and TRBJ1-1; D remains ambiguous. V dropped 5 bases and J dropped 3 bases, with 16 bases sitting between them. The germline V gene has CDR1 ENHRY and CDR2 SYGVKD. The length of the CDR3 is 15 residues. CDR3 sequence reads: CAISSGTVWDTEAFF. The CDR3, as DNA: TGTGCCATCAGTTCCGGAACAGTATGGGACACTGAAGCTTTCTTT.

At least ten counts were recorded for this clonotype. The CDR3 reads CATSDPGTSGTDTQYF. The CDR3 nucleotides are TGTGCCACCAGTGACCCCGGGACTAGCGGCACAGATACGCAGTATTTT. The gene calls are TRBV24-1 and TRBJ2-3, with 10 bases matching TRBD2. V dropped 4 bases and J dropped 1; count of bases not matched to a gene: 4. Looked up from germline, CDR1 is KGHDR and CDR2 is SFDVKD. This CDR3 spans 16 amino acids.

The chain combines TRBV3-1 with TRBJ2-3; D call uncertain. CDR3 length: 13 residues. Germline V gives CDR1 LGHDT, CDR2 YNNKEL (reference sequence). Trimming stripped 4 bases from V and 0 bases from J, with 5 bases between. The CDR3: CASSRISTDTQYF. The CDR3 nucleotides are TGTGCCAGCAGCCGGATTAGCACAGATACGCAGTATTTT.

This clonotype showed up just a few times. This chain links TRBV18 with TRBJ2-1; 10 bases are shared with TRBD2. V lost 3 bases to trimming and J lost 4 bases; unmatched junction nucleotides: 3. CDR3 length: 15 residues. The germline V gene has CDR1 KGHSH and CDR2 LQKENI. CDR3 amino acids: CASSPQRGGYNEQFF. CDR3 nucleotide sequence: TGTGCCAGCTCACCCCAGCGGGGGGGTTACAATGAGCAGTTCTTC. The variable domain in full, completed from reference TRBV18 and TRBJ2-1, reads NAGVMQNPRHLVRRRGQEARLRCSPMKGHSHVYWYRQLPEEGLKFMVYLQKENIIDESGMPKERFSAEFPKEGPSILRIQQVVRGDSAAYFCASSPQRGGYNEQFFGPGTRLTVL.

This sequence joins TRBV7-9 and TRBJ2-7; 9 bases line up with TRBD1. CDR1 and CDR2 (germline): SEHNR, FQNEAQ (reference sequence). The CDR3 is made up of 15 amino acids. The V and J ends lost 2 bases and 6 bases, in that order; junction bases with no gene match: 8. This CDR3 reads CASSLMGQGTGEQYF. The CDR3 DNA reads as TGTGCCAGCAGCTTAATGGGACAGGGAACAGGCGAGCAGTACTTC.

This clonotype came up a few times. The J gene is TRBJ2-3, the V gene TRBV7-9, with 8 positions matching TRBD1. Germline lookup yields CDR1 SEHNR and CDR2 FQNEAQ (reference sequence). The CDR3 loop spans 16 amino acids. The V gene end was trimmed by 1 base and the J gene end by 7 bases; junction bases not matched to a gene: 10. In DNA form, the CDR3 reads TGTGCCAGCAGCTTAGGAACAGGGGGAGGCCCCCATACGCAGTATTTT. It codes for CASSLGTGGGPHTQYF.

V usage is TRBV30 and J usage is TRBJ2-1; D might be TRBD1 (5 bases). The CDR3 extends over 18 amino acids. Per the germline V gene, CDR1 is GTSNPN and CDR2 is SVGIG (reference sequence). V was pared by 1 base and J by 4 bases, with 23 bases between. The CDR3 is CAWSAPPRVRRLYNEQFF. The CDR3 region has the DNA TGTGCCTGGAGTGCCCCCCCCAGGGTCCGGAGACTGTACAATGAGCAGTTCTTC.

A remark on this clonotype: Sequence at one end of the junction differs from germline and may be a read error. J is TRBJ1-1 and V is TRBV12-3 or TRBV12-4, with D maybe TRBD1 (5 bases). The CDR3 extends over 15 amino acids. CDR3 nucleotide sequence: TGTGCCAGCAGTTTAGCGGGACGACACCTACCTGAATCTTTCTTT. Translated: CASSLAGRHLPESFF.

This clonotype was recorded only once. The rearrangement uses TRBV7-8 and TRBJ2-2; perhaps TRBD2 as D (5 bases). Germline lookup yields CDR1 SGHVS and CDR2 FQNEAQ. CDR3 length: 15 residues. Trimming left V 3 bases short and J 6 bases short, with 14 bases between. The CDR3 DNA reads TGTGCCAGCAGCTTTTGGGCCATGGGAGCCGGGGAGCTGTTTTTT. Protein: CASSFWAMGAGELFF.

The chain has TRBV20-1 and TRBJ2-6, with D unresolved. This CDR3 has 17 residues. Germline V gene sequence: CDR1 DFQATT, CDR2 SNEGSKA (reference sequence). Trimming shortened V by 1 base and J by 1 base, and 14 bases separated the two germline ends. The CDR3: CSARAPTYVSGANVLTF. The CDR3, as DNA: TGCAGTGCTAGAGCCCCGACCTACGTGTCTGGGGCCAACGTCCTGACTTTC.